The clone carrying this TCR beta chain has more than one count but fewer than ten. Its antigen is unidentified. The CDR3 has 16 residues. Germline CDR1 and CDR2: KGHSH and LQKENI. Germline trimming cut 1 base from V and 2 bases from J; bases unmatched to any gene: 2. Described time point: persistent/refractory GD, antithyroid drugs over 5 years with positive TRAb. PBMCs were the source of the RNA used for TCR sequencing. Arm-PCR of CDR3 regions with iRepertoire HTBI primers generated TCR beta libraries. TCRdb reprocessed the multiplex PCR reads with MiXCR, giving one entry per CDR3 protein. This table has roughly 450,000 distinct CDR3 sequences, under 25% appearing once. The data originate from a study of regulatory T cells in long-lasting Graves disease. Study-level points and caveats: Sample size was small, which may have lowered accuracy.

The chain is built from TRBV18 and TRBJ2-6; 7 nucleotides line up with TRBD2. The sequence was obtained from a female donor with Graves disease. Sequencing used peripheral blood mononuclear cells (PBMCs), obtained when the disease was refractory, from a patient treated with antithyroid drugs. The CDR3 reads CASSPQGLAGANVLTF. The CDR3 DNA reads as TGTGCCAGCTCACCACAAGGACTAGCTGGGGCCAACGTCCTGACTTTC.